These 15 T cell receptor beta chains originate from one sample sequenced in a study of tissue T cells after allogeneic stem cell transplantation. Repertoires were generated with immunoSEQ multiplex PCR, while TCRdb's copy carries only in-frame clones and drops some. The sample has more than 7,000 clones, just over 55% seen once. Sequencing was performed on tissue from the jejunum, taken at autopsy. The receptors shown here come from a female donor older than 55 with lung cancer.

The chain employs TRBV19 and TRBJ2-5; possible D gene TRBD1, 6 bases. The CDR3 length is 15 residues. Germline V CDR1 and CDR2: LNHDA, SQIVND (reference sequence). Trimming removed 3 bases from V and 3 bases from J, with 14 bases in between. Here the CDR3 DNA reads TGTGCCAGTAGTATCCCCACAGGGAGTAAAGAGACCCAGTACTTC. This sequence encodes CASSIPTGSKETQYF. Looking up the rest from reference TRBV19 and TRBJ2-5 gives the full variable domain: DGGITQSPKYLFRKEGQNVTLSCEQNLNHDAMYWYRQDPGQGLRLIYYSQIVNDFQKGDIAEGYSVSREKKESFPLTVTSAQKNPTAFYLCASSIPTGSKETQYFGPGTRLLVL.

V is TRBV6-6 and J is TRBJ2-5; D gene uncertain. CDR1 and CDR2 from the germline V gene are MNHNY and SVGAGI (reference sequence). This CDR3 is built from 13 residues. Trimming pared 6 bases from V and 6 bases from J, leaving 14 bases between. The CDR3 DNA sequence: TGTGCCAGCAGCGGACGAATTGGACAGACCCAGTACTTC. This encodes CASSGRIGQTQYF.

The rearrangement joins TRBV18 to TRBJ2-7; D perhaps matches TRBD2 (6 bases). Germline V CDR1 and CDR2: KGHSH, LQKENI. This CDR3 has 14 amino acids. Trimming removed 3 bases from V and 6 bases from J, with 15 bases in between. This CDR3 is CASSPAGNPGEQYF. For the CDR3, the DNA is TGTGCCAGCTCACCTGCGGGGAATCCTGGCGAGCAGTACTTC.

The CDR3 nucleotides are TGTGCCAGCAGTGAATTAGCGGGAATTCAAAATGAGCAGTTCTTC. Its protein product is CASSELAGIQNEQFF. This chain joins TRBV6-4 and TRBJ2-1; 8 bases line up with TRBD2. The CDR3 has 15 residues. CDR1 is MRHNA, CDR2 SNTAGT, per germline. V gave up 3 bases and J gave up 7 bases; unmatched junction bases: 8.

J is TRBJ1-2 and V is TRBV6-1; D is unclear. The CDR3 is 15 amino acids. Trimming left V 1 base short and J 4 bases short, with 13 bases between. Germline V gene sequence: CDR1 MNHNS, CDR2 SASEGT. The CDR3 region has the DNA TGTGCCAGCAGTGAAGAGCACAGTGTGGCCTATGGCTACACCTTC. It yields the protein CASSEEHSVAYGYTF.

This clone has just a few counts. The J gene is TRBJ1-2, the V gene TRBV18, with 10 bases identical to TRBD1. The CDR3 has 13 amino acids. Germline V lookup: CDR1 KGHSH, CDR2 LQKENI. The V and J ends lost 2 bases and 8 bases, in that order; junction bases with no gene match: 2. Here the CDR3 reads CASSPGTGVGYTF. As DNA, the CDR3 is TGTGCCAGCTCACCAGGGACAGGGGTAGGCTACACCTTC.

This clone was counted a few times. The chain joins TRBV29-1 to TRBJ2-3, with 13 bases aligning to TRBD2. After removal of 7 bases from V and 10 bases from J, the junction contained 11 bases not matched to a gene. In germline, CDR1 is SQVTM, CDR2 ANQGSEA. The length of the CDR3 is 14 residues. CDR3 DNA sequence: TGCAGCGCCCTGACTAGCGGGAGGCGGGGTGCGCAGTATTTT. Translated: CSALTSGRRGAQYF.

The chain combines TRBV6-5 with TRBJ2-3, with a weak D call TRBD2 (7 bases). V was clipped by 8 bases and J by 4 bases, with 13 bases between them. The CDR3 is made up of 13 amino acids. The V gene's germline CDR1 is MNHEY and CDR2 SVGAGI. DNA for the CDR3: TGTGCCAGCTTCCTAGGGGGGGCAGATACGCAGTATTTT. As protein: CASFLGGADTQYF.

This clone qualifies as medium-sized. The chain combines TRBV7-2 with TRBJ2-6; D unresolved. With 5 bases removed from V and 2 bases from J, the gap between germline ends came to 10 bases. The CDR3 contains 15 residues. The germline V gene encodes CDR1 SGHTA and CDR2 FQGNSA. CDR3 nucleotides: TGTGCCAGCAGCCCCGCCGGCACTGGGGCCAACGTCCTGACTTTC. This gives the protein CASSPAGTGANVLTF.

By frequency in the sample, this clone is large (0.1 to 1%). The J gene is TRBJ2-6, the V gene TRBV7-9; possibly TRBD2 for D (5 bases). The CDR3 spans 17 residues. Trimming took 1 base from V and 0 from J, leaving 10 bases between them. Looked up from germline, CDR1 is SEHNR and CDR2 is FQNEAQ (reference sequence). CDR3 bases: TGTGCCAGCAGCTTAGGAGCGGCAGGCTCTGGGGCCAACGTCCTGACTTTC. This translates into CASSLGAAGSGANVLTF.

The rearrangement uses TRBV7-9 and TRBJ1-4, with no clear D. V was cut by 1 base and J by 7 bases, with 10 bases left in between. In germline, CDR1 is SEHNR, CDR2 FQNEAQ (reference sequence). The CDR3 has 14 residues. CDR3 in amino acids: CASSLGSVSEKLFF. DNA of the CDR3: TGTGCCAGCAGCTTAGGGAGTGTGAGTGAAAAACTGTTTTTT.

CDR3: CASSYSRARGGRANEQFF. The CDR3 region has the DNA TGTGCCAGCAGTTACTCGAGGGCCCGGGGCGGGAGGGCCAATGAGCAGTTCTTC. V gene TRBV6-2 or TRBV6-3 combines with J gene TRBJ2-1, with 9 bases identical to TRBD2. Germline CDR1 reads MNHEY; CDR2 reads SVGEGT. V dropped 0 bases and J dropped 6; count of bases not matched to a gene: 12. The CDR3 has 18 amino acids.

The CDR3: CASSIPGGAFGYTF. The CDR3 DNA sequence: TGTGCCAGTAGTATACCAGGGGGCGCGTTTGGCTACACCTTC. The J gene is TRBJ1-2, the V gene TRBV19, with TRBD1 identical over 8 bases. The CDR3 has 14 amino acids. The V segment lost 2 bases and the J segment 7 bases; nucleotides outside the gene matches: 6. Germline CDR1 LNHDA, CDR2 SQIVND (reference sequence).

The chain employs TRBV19 and TRBJ2-6, with D unclear. The CDR3 sequence is 15 residues long. Trimming took 5 bases from V and 1 from J, leaving 9 bases between them. Germline CDR1 is LNHDA and CDR2 is SQIVND (reference sequence). CDR3 bases: TGTGCCAGTAGTCTGGAGATTTCTGGGGCCAACGTCCTGACTTTC. Amino acid sequence: CASSLEISGANVLTF. The full variable domain, completed using reference TRBV19 and TRBJ2-6, is DGGITQSPKYLFRKEGQNVTLSCEQNLNHDAMYWYRQDPGQGLRLIYYSQIVNDFQKGDIAEGYSVSREKKESFPLTVTSAQKNPTAFYLCASSLEISGANVLTFGAGSRLTVL.

By share, this clone counts as medium-sized (0.01 to 0.1%). The chain joins TRBV5-4 to TRBJ2-1; TRBD1 is a possible D gene (5 bases). CDR3 size: 13 residues. Trimming cost V 5 bases and J 5 bases, with 11 bases left between them. Per germline, CDR1 SGHNT and CDR2 YYREEE (reference sequence). The CDR3 region is CASSSDRNNEQFF. Written as DNA, the CDR3 is TGTGCCAGCAGTTCCGACAGAAACAATGAGCAGTTCTTC.